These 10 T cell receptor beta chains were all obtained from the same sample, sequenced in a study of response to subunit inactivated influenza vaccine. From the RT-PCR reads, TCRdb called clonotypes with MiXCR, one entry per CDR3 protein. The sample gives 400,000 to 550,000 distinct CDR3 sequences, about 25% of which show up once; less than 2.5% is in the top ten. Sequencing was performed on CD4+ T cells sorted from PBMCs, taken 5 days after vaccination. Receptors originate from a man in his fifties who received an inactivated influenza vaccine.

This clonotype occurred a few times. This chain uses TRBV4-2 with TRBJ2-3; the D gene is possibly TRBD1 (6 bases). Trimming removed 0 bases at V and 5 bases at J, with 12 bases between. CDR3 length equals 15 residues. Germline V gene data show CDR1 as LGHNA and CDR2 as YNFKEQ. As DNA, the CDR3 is TGTGCCAGCAGCCAAGATGGGGCAGGGGTAGATACGCAGTATTTT. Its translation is CASSQDGAGVDTQYF.

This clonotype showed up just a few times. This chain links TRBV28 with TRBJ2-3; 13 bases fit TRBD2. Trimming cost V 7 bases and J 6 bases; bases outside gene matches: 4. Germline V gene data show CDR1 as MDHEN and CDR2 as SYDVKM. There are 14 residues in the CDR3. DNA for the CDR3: TGTGCCAGCAACGAACTAGCGGGAGGGGATACGCAGTATTTT. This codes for CASNELAGGDTQYF.

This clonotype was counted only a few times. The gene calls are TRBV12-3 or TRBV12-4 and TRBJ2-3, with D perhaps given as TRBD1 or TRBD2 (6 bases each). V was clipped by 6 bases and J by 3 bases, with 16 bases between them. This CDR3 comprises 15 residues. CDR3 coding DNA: TGTGCCAGCAGGAGGCTTGGGGGGCGTACAGATACGCAGTATTTT. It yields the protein CASRRLGGRTDTQYF.

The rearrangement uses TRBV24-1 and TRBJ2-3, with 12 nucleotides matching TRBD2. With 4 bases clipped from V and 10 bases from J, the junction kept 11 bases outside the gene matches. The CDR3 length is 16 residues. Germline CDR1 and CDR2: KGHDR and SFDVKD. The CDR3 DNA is TGTGCCACCAGTGACCCAAACTACCGACTAGCGGGGGCGCAGTATTTT. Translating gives CATSDPNYRLAGAQYF.

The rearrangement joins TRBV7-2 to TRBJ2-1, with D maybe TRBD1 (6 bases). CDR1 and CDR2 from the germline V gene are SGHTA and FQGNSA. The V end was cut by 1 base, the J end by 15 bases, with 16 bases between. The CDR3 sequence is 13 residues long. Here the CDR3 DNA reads TGTGCCAGCAGCTTAGGCGAGGCCAGGGGTATGTTCTTC. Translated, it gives CASSLGEARGMFF.

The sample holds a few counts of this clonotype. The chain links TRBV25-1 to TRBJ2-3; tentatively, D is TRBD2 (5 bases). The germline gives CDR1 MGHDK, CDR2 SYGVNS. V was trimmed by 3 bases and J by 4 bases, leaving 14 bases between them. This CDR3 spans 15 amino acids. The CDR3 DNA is TGTGCCAGCAGTGAGACACTCTCGGGATCAGATACGCAGTATTTT. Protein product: CASSETLSGSDTQYF.

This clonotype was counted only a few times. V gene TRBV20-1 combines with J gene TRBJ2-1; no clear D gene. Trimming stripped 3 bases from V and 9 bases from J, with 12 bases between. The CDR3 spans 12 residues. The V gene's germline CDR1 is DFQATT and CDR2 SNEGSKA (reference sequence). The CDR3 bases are TGCAGTGCTAGCCAACTTGAAACTGAGCAGTTCTTC. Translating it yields CSASQLETEQFF.

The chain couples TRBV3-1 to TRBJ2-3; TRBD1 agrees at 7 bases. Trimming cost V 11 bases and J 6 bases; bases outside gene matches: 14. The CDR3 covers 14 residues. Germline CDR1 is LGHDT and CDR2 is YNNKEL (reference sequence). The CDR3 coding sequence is TGTGCCTGCACCTACAGGGGATCCAGGGATACGCAGTATTTT. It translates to CACTYRGSRDTQYF.

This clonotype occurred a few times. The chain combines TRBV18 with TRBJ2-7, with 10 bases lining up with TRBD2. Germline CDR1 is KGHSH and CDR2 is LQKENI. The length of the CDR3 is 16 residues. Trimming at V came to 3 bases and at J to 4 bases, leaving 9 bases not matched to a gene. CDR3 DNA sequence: TGTGCCAGCTCACCCCCCGAAGCGGGAGGGCGATACGAGCAGTACTTC. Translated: CASSPPEAGGRYEQYF.

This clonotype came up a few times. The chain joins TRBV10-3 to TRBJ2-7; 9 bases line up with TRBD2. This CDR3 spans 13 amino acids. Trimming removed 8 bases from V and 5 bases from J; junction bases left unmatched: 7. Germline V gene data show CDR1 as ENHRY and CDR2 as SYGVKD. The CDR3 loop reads CAIRPKREDEQYF. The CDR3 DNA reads TGTGCCATCCGGCCCAAGCGGGAGGACGAGCAGTACTTC.